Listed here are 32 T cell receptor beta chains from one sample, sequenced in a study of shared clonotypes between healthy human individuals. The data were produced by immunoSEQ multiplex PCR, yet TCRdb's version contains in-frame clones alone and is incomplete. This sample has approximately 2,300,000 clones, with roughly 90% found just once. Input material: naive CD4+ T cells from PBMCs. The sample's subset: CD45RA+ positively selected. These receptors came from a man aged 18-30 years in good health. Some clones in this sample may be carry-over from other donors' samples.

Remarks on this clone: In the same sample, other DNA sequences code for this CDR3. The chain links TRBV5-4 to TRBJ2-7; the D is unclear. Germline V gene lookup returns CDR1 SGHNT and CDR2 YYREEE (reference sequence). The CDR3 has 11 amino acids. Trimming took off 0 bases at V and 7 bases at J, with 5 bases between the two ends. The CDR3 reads CASSLGGEQYF. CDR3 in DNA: TGTGCCAGCAGCTTGGGGGGAGAGCAGTACTTC. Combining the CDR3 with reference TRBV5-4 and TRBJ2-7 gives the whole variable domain ETGVTQSPTHLIKTRGQQVTLRCSSQSGHNTVSWYQQALGQGPQFIFQYYREEENGRGNFPPRFSGLQFPNYSSELNVNALELDDSALYLCASSLGGEQYFGPGTRLTVT.

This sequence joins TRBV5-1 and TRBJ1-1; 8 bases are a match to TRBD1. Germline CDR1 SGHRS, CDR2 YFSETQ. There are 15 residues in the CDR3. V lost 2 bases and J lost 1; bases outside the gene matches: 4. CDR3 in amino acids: CASSFAGQGNTEAFF. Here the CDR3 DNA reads TGCGCCAGCAGCTTTGCCGGACAGGGGAACACTGAAGCTTTCTTT.

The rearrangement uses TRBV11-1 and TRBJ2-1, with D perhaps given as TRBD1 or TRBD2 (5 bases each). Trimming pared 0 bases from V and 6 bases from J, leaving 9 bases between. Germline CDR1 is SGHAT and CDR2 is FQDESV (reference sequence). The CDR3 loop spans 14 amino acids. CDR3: CASSLAGPTNEQFF. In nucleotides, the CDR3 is TGTGCCAGCAGCTTAGCGGGACCGACCAATGAGCAGTTCTTC.

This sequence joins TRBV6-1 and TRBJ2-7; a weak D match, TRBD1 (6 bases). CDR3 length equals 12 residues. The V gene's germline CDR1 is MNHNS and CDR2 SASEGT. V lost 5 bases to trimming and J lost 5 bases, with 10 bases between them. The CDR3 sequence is CASSPTGNEQYF. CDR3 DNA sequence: TGTGCCAGCAGTCCCACAGGGAACGAGCAGTACTTC.

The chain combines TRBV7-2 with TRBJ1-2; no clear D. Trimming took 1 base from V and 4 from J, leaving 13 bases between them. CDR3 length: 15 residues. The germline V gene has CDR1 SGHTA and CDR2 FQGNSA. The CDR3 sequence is CASSLVESLGYGYTF. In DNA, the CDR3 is TGTGCCAGCAGCTTAGTGGAATCGTTGGGCTATGGCTACACCTTC.

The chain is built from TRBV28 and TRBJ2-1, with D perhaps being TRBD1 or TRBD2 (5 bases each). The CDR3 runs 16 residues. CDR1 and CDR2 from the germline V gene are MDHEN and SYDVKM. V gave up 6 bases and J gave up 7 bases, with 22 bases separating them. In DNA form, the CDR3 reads TGTGCCAGCAGCTCACCAGGGACCCGGCGGGTAAATGAGCAGTTCTTC. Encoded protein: CASSSPGTRRVNEQFF.

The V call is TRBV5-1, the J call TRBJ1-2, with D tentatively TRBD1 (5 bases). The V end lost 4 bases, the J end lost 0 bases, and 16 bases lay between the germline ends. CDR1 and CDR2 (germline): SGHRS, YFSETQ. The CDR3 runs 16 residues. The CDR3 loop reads CASSPGTDPSNYGYTF. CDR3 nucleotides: TGCGCCAGCAGCCCCGGGACGGATCCGTCTAACTATGGCTACACCTTC.

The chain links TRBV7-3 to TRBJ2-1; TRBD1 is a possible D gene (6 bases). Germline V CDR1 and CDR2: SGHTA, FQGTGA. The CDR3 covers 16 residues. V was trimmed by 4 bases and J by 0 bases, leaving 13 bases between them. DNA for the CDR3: TGTGCCAGCAGCTCCGGCCGACAGGCCTCCTACAATGAGCAGTTCTTC. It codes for CASSSGRQASYNEQFF.

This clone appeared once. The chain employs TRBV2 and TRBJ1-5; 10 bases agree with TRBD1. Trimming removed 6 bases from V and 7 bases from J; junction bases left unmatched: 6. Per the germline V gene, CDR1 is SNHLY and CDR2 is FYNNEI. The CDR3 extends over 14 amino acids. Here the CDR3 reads CASSPWTGGQPQHF. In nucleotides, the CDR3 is TGTGCCAGCAGCCCGTGGACAGGGGGGCAGCCCCAGCATTTT.

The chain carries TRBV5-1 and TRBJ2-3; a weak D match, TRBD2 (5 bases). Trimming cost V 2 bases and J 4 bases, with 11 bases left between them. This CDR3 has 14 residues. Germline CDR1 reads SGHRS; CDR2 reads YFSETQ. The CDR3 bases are TGCGCCAGCAGCTTCGGAGGCGCGTCAGATACGCAGTATTTT. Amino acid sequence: CASSFGGASDTQYF.

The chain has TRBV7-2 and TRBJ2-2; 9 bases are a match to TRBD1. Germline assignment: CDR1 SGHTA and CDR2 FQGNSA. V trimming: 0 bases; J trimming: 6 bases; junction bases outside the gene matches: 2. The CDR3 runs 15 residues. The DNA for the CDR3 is TGTGCCAGCAGCTTAGCGAGGACAGGGGCCGGGGAGCTGTTTTTT. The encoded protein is CASSLARTGAGELFF.

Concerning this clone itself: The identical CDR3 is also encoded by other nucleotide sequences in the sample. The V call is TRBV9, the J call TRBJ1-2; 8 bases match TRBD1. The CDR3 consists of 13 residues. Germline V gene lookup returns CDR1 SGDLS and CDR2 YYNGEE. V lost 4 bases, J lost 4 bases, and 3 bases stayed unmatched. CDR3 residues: CASSTTGGYGYTF. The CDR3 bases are TGTGCCAGCAGCACCACAGGGGGCTATGGCTACACCTTC.

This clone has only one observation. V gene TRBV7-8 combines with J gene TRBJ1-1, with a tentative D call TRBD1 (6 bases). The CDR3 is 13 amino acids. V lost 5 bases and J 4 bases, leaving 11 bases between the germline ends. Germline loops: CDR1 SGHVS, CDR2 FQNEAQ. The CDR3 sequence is CASSPQGSTEAFF. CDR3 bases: TGTGCCAGCAGCCCCCAGGGGAGCACTGAAGCTTTCTTT.

CDR3 DNA sequence: TGTGCCAGCAGAAGGCATCTGAGTTCCAATGAAAAACTGTTTTTT. Translating gives CASRRHLSSNEKLFF. V and J are TRBV2 and TRBJ1-4; no firm D call. The CDR3 spans 15 residues. V was pared by 6 bases and J by 5 bases, with 16 bases between. Germline CDR1 is SNHLY and CDR2 is FYNNEI.

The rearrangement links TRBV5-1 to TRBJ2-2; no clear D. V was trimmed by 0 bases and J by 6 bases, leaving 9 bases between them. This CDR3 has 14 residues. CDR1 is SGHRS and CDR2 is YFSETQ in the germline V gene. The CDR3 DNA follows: TGCGCCAGCAGCTTGGGTCGGTTCCCCGGGGAGCTGTTTTTT. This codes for CASSLGRFPGELFF. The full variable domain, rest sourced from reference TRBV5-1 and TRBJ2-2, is KAGVTQTPRYLIKTRGQQVTLSCSPISGHRSVSWYQQTPGQGLQFLFEYFSETQRNKGNFPGRFSGRQFSNSRSEMNVSTLELGDSALYLCASSLGRFPGELFFGEGSRLTVL.

DNA for the CDR3: TGTGCCACCAGCAGAGCGAGGCTAGCGGGAGGGGTCGACACCGGGGAGCTGTTTTTT. Protein product: CATSRARLAGGVDTGELFF. The chain employs TRBV15 and TRBJ2-2; 12 bases align to TRBD2. The CDR3 has 19 residues. The V gene end was trimmed by 1 base and the J gene end by 3 bases; junction bases not matched to a gene: 9. The germline V gene encodes CDR1 LNHNV and CDR2 YYDKDF (reference sequence).

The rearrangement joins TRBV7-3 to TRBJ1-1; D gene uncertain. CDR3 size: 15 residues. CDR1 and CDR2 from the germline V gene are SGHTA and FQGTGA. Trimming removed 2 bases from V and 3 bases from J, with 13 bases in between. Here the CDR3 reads CASSLGLTSDTEAFF. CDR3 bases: TGTGCCAGCAGCTTAGGGTTGACATCCGACACTGAAGCTTTCTTT.

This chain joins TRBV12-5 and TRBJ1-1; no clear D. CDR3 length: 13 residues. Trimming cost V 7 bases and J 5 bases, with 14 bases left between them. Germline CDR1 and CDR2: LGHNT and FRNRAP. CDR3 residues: CASALVGETEAFF. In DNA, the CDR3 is TGTGCTAGTGCCTTGGTAGGAGAGACTGAAGCTTTCTTT.

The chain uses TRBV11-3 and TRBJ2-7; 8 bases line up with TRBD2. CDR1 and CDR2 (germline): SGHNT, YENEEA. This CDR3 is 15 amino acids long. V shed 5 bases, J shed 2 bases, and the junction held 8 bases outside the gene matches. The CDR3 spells CASSPGGGQAYEQYF. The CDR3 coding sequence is TGTGCCAGCAGCCCCGGGGGGGGACAAGCCTACGAGCAGTACTTC.

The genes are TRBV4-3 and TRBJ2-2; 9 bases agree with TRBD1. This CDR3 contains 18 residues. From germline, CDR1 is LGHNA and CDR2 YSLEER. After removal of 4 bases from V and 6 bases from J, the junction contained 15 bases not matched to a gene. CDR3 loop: CASSPLQGALVGAGELFF. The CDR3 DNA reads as TGCGCCAGCAGCCCACTACAGGGGGCGCTAGTCGGTGCCGGGGAGCTGTTTTTT.

The CDR3 nucleotides read TGTGCCTGGAGTCCCCGACAGGGAGGCGACACTGAAGCTTTCTTT. It translates to CAWSPRQGGDTEAFF. The chain combines TRBV30 with TRBJ1-1, with 7 bases that match TRBD1. This CDR3 is built from 15 residues. Germline lookup yields CDR1 GTSNPN and CDR2 SVGIG (reference sequence). V lost 2 bases to trimming and J lost 3 bases; unmatched junction nucleotides: 9.

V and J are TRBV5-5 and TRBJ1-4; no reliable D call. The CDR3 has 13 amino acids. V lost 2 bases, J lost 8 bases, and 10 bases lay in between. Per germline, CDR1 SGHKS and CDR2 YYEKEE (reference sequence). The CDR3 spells CASSFGSNEKLFF. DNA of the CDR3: TGTGCCAGCAGCTTTGGGTCGAACGAAAAACTGTTTTTT.

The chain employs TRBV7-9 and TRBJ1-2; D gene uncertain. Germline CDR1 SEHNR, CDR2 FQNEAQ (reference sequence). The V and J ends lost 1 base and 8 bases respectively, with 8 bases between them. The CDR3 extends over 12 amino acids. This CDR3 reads CASSLGPEGYTF. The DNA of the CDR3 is TGTGCCAGCAGCTTAGGACCTGAAGGCTACACCTTC.

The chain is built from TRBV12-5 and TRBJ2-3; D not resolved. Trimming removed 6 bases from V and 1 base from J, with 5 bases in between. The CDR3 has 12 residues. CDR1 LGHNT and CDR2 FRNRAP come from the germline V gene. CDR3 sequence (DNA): TGTGCTAGTGGCCATGGCACAGATACGCAGTATTTT. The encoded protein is CASGHGTDTQYF.

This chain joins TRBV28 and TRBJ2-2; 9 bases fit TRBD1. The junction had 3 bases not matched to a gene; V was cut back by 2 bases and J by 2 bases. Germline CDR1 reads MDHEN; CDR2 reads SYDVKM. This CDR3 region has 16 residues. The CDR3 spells CASSLPGQGNTGELFF. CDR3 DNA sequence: TGTGCCAGCAGTTTACCGGGACAGGGCAACACCGGGGAGCTGTTTTTT.

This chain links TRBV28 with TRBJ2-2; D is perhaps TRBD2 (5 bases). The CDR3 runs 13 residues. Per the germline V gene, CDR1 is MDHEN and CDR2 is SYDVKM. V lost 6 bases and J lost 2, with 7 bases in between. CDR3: CASRRVNTGELFF. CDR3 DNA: TGTGCCAGCAGGAGGGTAAACACCGGGGAGCTGTTTTTT.

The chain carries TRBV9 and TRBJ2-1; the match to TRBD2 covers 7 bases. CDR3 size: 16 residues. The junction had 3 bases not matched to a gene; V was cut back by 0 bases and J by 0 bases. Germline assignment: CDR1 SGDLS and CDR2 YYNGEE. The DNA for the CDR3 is TGTGCCAGCAGCGTAGCGTTAGCGGGCTCCTACAATGAGCAGTTCTTC. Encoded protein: CASSVALAGSYNEQFF.

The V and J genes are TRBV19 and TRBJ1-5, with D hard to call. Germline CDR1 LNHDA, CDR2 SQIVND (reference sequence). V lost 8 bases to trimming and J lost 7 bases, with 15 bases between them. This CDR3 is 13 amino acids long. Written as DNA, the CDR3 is TGTGCCAGTCAGTACTCTCAGGTCCAGCCCCAGCATTTT. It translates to CASQYSQVQPQHF.

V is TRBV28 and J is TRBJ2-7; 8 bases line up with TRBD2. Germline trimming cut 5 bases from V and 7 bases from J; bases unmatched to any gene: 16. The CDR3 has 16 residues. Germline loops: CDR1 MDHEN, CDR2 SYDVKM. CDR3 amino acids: CASSGVGSGRPWEQYF. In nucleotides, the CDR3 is TGTGCCAGCAGTGGGGTCGGAAGCGGGAGACCGTGGGAGCAGTACTTC.

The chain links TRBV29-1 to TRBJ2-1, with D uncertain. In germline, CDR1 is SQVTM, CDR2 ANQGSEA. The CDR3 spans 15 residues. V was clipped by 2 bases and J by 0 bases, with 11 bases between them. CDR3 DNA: TGCAGCGTTGAATCGGACGGAAACTCCTACAATGAGCAGTTCTTC. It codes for CSVESDGNSYNEQFF.

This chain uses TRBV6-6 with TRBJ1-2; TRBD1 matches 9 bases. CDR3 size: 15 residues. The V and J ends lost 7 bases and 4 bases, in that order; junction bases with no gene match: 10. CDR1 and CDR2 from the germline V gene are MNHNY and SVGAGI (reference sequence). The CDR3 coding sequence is TGTGCCAGCACCTTAGATGGACAGGGGACCTATGGCTACACCTTC. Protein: CASTLDGQGTYGYTF.

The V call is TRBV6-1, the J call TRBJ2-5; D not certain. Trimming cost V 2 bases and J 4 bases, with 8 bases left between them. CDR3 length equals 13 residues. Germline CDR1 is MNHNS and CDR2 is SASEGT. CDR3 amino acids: CASSESLLETQYF. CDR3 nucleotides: TGTGCCAGCAGTGAAAGCCTGCTAGAGACCCAGTACTTC.